This T cell receptor beta chain was recovered during a study of blood T cell repertoires in COVID-19. Study-level background: COVID-19 samples collected from the United States, Italy and Spain covered acute and convalescent phases. The analysed material was cDNA or gDNA that came from T cells, B-cell-depleted T cells, or PBMCs.

Original processing methods: Estimates of nucleated cell counts were drawn from the amplification of reference gene primers. The data were produced by immunoSEQ multiplex PCR, yet TCRdb's version contains in-frame clones alone and is incomplete. The V and J calls and clone size are taken from that table; D and trimming were inferred from the DNA. The profile shows about 60,000 clones, about 90% of them singletons. This clone was recorded a few times. The CDR3 has 16 residues. The V end was cut by 2 bases, the J end by 2 bases, with 14 bases between. The germline V gene encodes CDR1 MGHRA and CDR2 YSYEKL.

The clonotype was recovered from a human donor with acute or convalescent COVID-19. The donor label of this sample is uncertain. The gene calls are TRBV4-1 and TRBJ2-3; tentatively, D is TRBD2 (5 bases). The sequenced material came from peripheral blood. CDR3 loop: CASSQLGLMATDTQYF. The CDR3 DNA follows: TGCGCCAGCAGCCAATTAGGACTTATGGCCACAGATACGCAGTATTTT.